Listed below are T cell receptor beta chains from one sample, sequenced in a study of cytomegalovirus exposure and HLA in healthy donors. Clones were read by immunoSEQ multiplex PCR, and TCRdb kept only the in-frame ones, dropping some. The top ten clones hold around 1.3% of a sample with some 99,000 clones, less than 70% of them seen once. The sequencing sample was made of PBMCs. The receptors were sampled from a female donor in good health and CMV-seronegative. Both conserved end residues are part of each CDR3. The order of the fields is V gene, J gene, CDR3 protein.

TRBV30	TRBJ1-2	CAWSPGWGYTF
TRBV7-2	TRBJ2-5	CASSLVAGGDKTQYF
TRBV27	TRBJ2-7	CASSLSAGYEQYF
TRBV4-1	TRBJ2-5	CASSQPDRVETQYF
TRBV19	TRBJ1-1	CASSTGGNTEAFF
TRBV5-1	TRBJ1-1	CASSLVPGTGGEAFF
TRBV6-5	TRBJ2-3	CASRHQLGTDTQYF
TRBV7-2	TRBJ2-7	CASAYDPQRIDYEQYF
TRBV5-1	TRBJ2-1	CASSPSGTLGDEQFF
TRBV6-1	TRBJ2-7	CASSEPTRNPYEQYF
TRBV29-1	TRBJ2-7	CSVRGQGIFYEQYF
TRBV18	TRBJ1-1	CASSIRDRGGEAFF
TRBV28	TRBJ1-5	CASSFYEAGQPQHF
TRBV25-1	TRBJ1-3	CASKTGSNTIYF
TRBV18	TRBJ1-5	CASSPGSNQPQHF
TRBV6-6	TRBJ1-1	CASTSQATNTEAFF
TRBV6-1	TRBJ1-3	CASSTGDTIYF
TRBV2	TRBJ1-2	CASRGEGQGDMDGYTF
TRBV7-8	TRBJ1-3	CASSSVGNTIYF
TRBV6-4	TRBJ2-2	CASSDGTTGDTGELFF
TRBV4-1	TRBJ2-1	CASSQDGTGLRNEQFF
TRBV16	TRBJ1-2	CASSQRTGYGYTF
TRBV7-6	TRBJ2-7	CASSKGQGNEQYF
TRBV11-1	TRBJ2-1	CASSQDRDNEQFF
TRBV7-2	TRBJ1-4	CASSLQPWREKLFF
TRBV7-9	TRBJ1-5	CASSSLLQDQPQHF
TRBV6-6	TRBJ2-1	CASSLANEQFF
TRBV18	TRBJ2-5	CASSPSDRVVGETQYF
TRBV27	TRBJ2-7	CASSFSSGLYEQYF
TRBV28	TRBJ1-4	CASSFHSGTVREKLFF
TRBV19	TRBJ1-6	CASSIGTGGNSPLHF
TRBV5-1	TRBJ2-3	CASSLQGGGTDTQYF